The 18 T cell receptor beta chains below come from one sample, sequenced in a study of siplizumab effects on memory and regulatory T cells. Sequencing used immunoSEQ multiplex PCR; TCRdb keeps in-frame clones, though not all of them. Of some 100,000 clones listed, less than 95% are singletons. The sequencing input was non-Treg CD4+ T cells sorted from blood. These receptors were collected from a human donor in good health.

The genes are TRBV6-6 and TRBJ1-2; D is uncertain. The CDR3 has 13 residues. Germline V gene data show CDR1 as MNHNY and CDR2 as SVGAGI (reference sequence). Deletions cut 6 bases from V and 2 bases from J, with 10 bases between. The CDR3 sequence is CASSFDGNYGYTF. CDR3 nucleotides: TGTGCCAGCAGCTTCGACGGAAACTATGGCTACACCTTC.

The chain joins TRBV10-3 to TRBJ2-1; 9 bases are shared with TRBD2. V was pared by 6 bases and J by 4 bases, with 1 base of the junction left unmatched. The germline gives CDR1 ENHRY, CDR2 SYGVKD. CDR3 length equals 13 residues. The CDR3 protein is CAISTSGYNEQFF. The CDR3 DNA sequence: TGTGCCATCAGCACTAGCGGGTACAATGAGCAGTTCTTC.

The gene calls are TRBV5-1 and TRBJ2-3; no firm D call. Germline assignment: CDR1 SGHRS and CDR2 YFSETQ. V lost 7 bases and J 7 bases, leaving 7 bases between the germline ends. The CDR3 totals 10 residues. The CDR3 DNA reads TGCGCCAGCGTCCGTAATACGCAGTATTTT. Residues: CASVRNTQYF. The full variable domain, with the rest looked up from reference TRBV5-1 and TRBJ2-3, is KAGVTQTPRYLIKTRGQQVTLSCSPISGHRSVSWYQQTPGQGLQFLFEYFSETQRNKGNFPGRFSGRQFSNSRSEMNVSTLELGDSALYLCASVRNTQYFGPGTRLTVL.

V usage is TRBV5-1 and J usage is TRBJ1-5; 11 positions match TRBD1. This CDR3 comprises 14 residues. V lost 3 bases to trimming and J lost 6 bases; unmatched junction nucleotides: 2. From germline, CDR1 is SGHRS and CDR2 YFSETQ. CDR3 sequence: CASSWTGGGQPQHF. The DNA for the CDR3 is TGCGCCAGCAGCTGGACAGGGGGCGGTCAGCCCCAGCATTTT.

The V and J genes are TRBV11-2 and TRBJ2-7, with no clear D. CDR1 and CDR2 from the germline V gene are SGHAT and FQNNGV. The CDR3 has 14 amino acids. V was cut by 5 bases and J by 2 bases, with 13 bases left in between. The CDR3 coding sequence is TGTGCCAGCAGCCCCCGGCAGCTAACCTACGAGCAGTACTTC. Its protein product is CASSPRQLTYEQYF.

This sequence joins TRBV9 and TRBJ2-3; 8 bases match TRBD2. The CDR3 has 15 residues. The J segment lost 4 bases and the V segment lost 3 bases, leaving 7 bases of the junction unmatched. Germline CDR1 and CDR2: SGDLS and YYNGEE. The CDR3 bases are TGTGCCAGCAGCGCCACTAGCGGTGTGGCAGATACGCAGTATTTT. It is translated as CASSATSGVADTQYF.

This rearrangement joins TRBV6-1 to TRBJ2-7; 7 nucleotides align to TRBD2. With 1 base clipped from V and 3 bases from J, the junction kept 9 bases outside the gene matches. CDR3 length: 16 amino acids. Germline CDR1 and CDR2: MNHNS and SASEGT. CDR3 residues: CASSEVLTGGGYEQYF. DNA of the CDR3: TGTGCCAGCAGTGAAGTTTTAACGGGAGGCGGCTACGAGCAGTACTTC.

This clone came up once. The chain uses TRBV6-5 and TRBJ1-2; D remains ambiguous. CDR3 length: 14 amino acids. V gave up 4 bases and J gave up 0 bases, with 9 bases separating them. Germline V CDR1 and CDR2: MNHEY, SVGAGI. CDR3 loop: CASSFKPSNYGYTF. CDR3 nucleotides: TGTGCCAGCAGTTTCAAACCTTCTAACTATGGCTACACCTTC.

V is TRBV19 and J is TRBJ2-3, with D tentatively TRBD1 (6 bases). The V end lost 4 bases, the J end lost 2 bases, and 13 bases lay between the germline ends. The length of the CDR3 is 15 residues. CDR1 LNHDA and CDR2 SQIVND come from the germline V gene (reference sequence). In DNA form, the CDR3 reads TGTGCCAGTAGTACCGGGACAACGGCCACAGATACGCAGTATTTT. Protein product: CASSTGTTATDTQYF.

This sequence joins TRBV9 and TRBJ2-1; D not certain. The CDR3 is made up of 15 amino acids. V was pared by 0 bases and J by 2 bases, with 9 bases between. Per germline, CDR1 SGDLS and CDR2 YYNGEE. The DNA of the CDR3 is TGTGCCAGCAGCGTAGCTGGCGGAACCTACAATGAGCAGTTCTTC. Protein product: CASSVAGGTYNEQFF.

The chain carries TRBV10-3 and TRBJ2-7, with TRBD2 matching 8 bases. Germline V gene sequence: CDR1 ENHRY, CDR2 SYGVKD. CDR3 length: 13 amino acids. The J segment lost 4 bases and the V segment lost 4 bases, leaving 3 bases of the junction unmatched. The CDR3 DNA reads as TGTGCCATCAGTGGGACTAGCTTATACGAGCAGTACTTC. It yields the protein CAISGTSLYEQYF.

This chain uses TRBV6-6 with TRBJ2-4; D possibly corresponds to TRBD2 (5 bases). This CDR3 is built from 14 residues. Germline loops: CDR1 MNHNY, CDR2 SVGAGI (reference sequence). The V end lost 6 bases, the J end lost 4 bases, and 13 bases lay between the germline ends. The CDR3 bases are TGTGCCAGCAGGCCCCCCGGGGATAAAAACATTCAGTACTTC. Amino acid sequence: CASRPPGDKNIQYF.

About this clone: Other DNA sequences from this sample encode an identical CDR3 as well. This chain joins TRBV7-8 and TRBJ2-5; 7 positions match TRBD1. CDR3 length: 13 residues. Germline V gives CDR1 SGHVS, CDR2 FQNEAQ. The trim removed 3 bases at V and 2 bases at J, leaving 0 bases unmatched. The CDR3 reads CASSLGQQETQYF. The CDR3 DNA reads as TGTGCCAGCAGCTTGGGACAGCAAGAGACCCAGTACTTC.

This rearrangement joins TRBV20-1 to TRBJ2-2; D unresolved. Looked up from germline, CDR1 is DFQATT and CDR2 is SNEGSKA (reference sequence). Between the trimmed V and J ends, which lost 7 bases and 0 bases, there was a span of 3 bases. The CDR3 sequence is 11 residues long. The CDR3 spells CSGSNTGELFF. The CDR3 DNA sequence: TGCAGTGGTTCGAACACCGGGGAGCTGTTTTTT.

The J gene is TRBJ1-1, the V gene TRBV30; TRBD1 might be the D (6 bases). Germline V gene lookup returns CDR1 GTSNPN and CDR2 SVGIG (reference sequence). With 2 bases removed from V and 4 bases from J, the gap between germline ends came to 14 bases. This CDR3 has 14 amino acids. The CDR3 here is CAWSRDRRGTEAFF. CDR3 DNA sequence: TGTGCCTGGAGTCGAGACAGGCGGGGCACTGAAGCTTTCTTT.

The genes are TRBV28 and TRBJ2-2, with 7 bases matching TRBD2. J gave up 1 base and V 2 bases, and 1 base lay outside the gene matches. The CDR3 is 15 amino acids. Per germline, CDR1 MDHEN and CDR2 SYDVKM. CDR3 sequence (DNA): TGTGCCAGCAGTTTACTAGCGGAGAACACCGGGGAGCTGTTTTTT. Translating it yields CASSLLAENTGELFF.

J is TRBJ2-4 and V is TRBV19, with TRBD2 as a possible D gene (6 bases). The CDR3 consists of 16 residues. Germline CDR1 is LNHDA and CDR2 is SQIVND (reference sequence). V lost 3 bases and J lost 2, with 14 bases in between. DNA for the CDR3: TGTGCCAGTAGTATGACCGGGAGTTTGTCCAAAAACATTCAGTACTTC. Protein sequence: CASSMTGSLSKNIQYF.

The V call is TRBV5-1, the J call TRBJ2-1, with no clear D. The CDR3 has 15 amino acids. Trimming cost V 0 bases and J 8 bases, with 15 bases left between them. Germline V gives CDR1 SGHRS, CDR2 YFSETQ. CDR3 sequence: CASSLEGRSLDEQFF. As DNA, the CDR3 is TGCGCCAGCAGCTTGGAAGGGCGGAGTCTCGATGAGCAGTTCTTC.